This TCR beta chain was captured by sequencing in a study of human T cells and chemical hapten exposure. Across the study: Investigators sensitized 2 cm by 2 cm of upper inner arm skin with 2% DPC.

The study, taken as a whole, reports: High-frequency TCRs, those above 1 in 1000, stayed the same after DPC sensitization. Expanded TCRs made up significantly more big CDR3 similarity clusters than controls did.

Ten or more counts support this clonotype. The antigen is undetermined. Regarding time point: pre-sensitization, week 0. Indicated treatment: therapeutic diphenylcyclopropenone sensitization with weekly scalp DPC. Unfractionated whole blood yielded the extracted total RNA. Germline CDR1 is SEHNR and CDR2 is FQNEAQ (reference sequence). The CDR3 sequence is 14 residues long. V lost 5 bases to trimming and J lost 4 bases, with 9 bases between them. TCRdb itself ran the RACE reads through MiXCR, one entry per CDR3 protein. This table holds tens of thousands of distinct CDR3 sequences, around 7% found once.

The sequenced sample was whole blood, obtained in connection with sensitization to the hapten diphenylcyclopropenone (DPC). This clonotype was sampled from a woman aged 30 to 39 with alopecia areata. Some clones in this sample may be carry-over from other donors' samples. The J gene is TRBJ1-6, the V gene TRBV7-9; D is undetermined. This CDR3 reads CASSPDTYNSPLHF. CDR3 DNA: TGTGCCAGCAGCCCCGACACTTATAATTCACCCCTCCACTTT. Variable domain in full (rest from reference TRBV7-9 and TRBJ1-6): DTGVSQNPRHKITKRGQNVTFRCDPISEHNRLYWYRQTLGQGPEFLTYFQNEAQLEKSRLLSDRFSAERPKGSFSTLEIQRTEQGDSAMYLCASSPDTYNSPLHFGNGTRLTVT.